This T cell receptor (beta chain) emerged from a study of Graves' ophthalmopathy and Graves' hyperthyroidism. About the research overall: Researchers obtained peripheral blood at initial diagnosis, before any treatment had begun. Study-level points and caveats: With roughly 88% sensitivity and 75% to 84% specificity, a 13-signature model separated ophthalmopathy from stable hyperthyroidism. Most clonotypes expanded in thyroid above 0.001 frequency were present in blood too.

Amplified TCR beta CDR3 regions were obtained using RNA transcripts as template. First-round RT-PCR with HTBI primers preceded a second-round multiplex PCR. TCRdb itself ran the multiplex PCR reads through MiXCR, one entry per CDR3 protein. The sample consists of 300,000 or so distinct CDR3 sequences, 15% to 20% of them appearing once. In regard to this clonotype: As yet, its antigen is unknown.

Germline V gene sequence: CDR1 DFQATT, CDR2 SNEGSKA (reference sequence). V was cut by 3 bases and J by 3 bases, with 12 bases left in between. This CDR3 has 13 residues. The sequence came from an adult man with Graves' ophthalmopathy. The chain is built from TRBV20-1 and TRBJ2-7; D gene ambiguous. Source material: peripheral blood. The CDR3 DNA reads TGCAGTGCTAGCGGGCGGTCGAACTACGAGCAGTACTTC. Translated: CSASGRSNYEQYF.